This T cell receptor (beta chain) was profiled in a study of OX40 agonist ivuxolimab in advanced cancers. Turning to the study itself: Partial responses, seen in three patients, involved one hepatocellular carcinoma and two cutaneous melanomas.

Generated by immunoSEQ multiplex PCR, the TCRdb table keeps only in-frame clones and is missing some. The repertoire has some 73,000 clones, about 86% of them found once; the top ten carry more than 0.65%. Only a few counts were recorded for this clone. Its antigen is as yet unknown. Regarding the study as a whole: CD8+ T cells (on average) carried more expanded clones than CD4+ T cells.

The length of the CDR3 is 11 residues. Germline trimming cut 0 bases from V and 15 bases from J; bases unmatched to any gene: 3. The germline V gene encodes CDR1 GTSNPN and CDR2 SVGIG (reference sequence). The material sequenced was CD4+ or CD8+ T cells sorted from blood, taken in a trial of the OX40 agonist ivuxolimab. This receptor was obtained from an adult with an advanced solid tumor such as melanoma, head and neck, liver or kidney cancer. This chain links TRBV30 with TRBJ2-1, with 9 bases fitting TRBD1. As DNA, the CDR3 is TGTGCCTGGAGTGTAGGGACAGGGAGGTTCTTC. It codes for CAWSVGTGRFF.